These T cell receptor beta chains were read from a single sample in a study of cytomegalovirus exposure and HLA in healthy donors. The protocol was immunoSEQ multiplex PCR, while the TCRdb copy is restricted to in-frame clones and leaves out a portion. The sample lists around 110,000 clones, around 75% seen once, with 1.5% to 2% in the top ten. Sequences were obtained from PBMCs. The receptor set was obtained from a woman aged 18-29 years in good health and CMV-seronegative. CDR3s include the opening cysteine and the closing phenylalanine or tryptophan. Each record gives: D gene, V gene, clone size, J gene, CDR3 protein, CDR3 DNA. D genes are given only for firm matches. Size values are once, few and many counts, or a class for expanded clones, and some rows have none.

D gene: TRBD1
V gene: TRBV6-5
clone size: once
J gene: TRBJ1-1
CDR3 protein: CASSYGTENEAFF
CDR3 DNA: TGTGCCAGCAGTTACGGGACAGAAAATGAAGCTTTCTTT

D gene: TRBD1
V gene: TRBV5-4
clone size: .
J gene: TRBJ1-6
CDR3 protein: CASSGPGTADSPLHF
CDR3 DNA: TGTGCCAGCAGCGGACCCGGGACAGCGGATTCACCCCTCCACTTT

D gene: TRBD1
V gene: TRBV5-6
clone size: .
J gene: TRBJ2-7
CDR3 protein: CASSLGGTGVYEQYF
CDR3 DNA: TGTGCCAGCAGCTTGGGGGGGACAGGGGTCTACGAGCAGTACTTC

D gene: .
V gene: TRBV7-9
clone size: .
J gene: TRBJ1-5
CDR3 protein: CASSLALGAPEYF
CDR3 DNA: TGTGCCAGCAGCTTAGCCTTAGGGGCGCCTGAGTATTTT

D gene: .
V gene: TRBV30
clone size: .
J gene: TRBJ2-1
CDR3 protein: CAWSGLGDNEQFF
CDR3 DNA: TGTGCCTGGAGCGGGTTGGGAGACAATGAGCAGTTCTTC

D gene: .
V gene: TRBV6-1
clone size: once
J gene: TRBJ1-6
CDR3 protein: CASRTQGHNSPLHF
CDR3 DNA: TGTGCCAGCAGGACCCAGGGGCATAATTCACCCCTCCACTTT

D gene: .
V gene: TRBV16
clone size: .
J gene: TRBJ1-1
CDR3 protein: CASSHRVVTEAFF
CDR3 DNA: TGTGCCAGCAGCCACAGGGTTGTCACTGAAGCTTTCTTT

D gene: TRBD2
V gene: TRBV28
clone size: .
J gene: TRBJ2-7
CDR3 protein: CASRPGGASYEQYF
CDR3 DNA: TGTGCCAGCAGGCCCGGGGGGGCGTCCTACGAGCAGTACTTC

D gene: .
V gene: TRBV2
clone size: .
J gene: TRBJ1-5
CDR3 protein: CASRERGGPNQPQHF
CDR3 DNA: TGTGCCAGCAGAGAGCGGGGGGGACCCAATCAGCCCCAGCATTTT

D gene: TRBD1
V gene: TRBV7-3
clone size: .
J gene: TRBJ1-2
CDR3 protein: CASSLEPARTGIGYTF
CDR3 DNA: TGTGCCAGCAGCTTAGAGCCAGCGAGGACAGGGATTGGCTACACCTTC

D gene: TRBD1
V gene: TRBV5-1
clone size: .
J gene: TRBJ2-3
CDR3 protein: CASSLGQGGTDTQYF
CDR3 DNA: TGCGCCAGCAGCTTGGGGCAGGGGGGCACAGATACGCAGTATTTT

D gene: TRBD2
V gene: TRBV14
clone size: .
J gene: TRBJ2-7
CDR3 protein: CASSPLPSGGPSSYEQYF
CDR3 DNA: TGTGCCAGCAGCCCTCTCCCTAGCGGGGGGCCGAGCTCCTACGAGCAGTACTTC

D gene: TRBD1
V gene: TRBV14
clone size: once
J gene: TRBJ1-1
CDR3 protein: CASSLLGQGNTEAFF
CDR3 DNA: TGTGCCAGCAGCCTGCTGGGACAGGGGAACACTGAAGCTTTCTTT

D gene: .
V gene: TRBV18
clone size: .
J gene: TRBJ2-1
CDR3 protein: CASSPRTVGNTYNEQFF
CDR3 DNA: TGTGCCAGCTCACCTCGGACAGTTGGTAATACCTACAATGAGCAGTTCTTC

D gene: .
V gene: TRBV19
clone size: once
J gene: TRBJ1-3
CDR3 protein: CASSKSGQMISGNTIYF
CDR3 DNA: TGTGCCAGTAGTAAATCGGGACAAATGATCTCTGGAAACACCATATATTTT

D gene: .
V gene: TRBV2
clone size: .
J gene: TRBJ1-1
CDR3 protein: CASSRQVTEAFF
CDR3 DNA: TGTGCCAGCAGCAGGCAGGTCACTGAAGCTTTCTTT

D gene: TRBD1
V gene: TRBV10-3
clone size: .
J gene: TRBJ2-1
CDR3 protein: CAISGTGGLGGEQFF
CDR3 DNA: TGTGCCATCAGTGGGACAGGGGGCCTGGGTGGTGAGCAGTTCTTC

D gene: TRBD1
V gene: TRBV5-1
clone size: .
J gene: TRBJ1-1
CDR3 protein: CASSFTGERDEAFF
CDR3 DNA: TGCGCCAGCAGCTTTACAGGGGAAAGAGATGAAGCTTTCTTT

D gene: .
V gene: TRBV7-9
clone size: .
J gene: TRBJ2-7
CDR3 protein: CASSLEQGPYEQYF
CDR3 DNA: TGTGCCAGCAGCTTAGAACAGGGTCCGTACGAGCAGTACTTC

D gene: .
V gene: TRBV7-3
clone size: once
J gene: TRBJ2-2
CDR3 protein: CASSLTQGPGELFF
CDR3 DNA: TGTGCCAGCAGCTTAACGCAGGGCCCCGGGGAGCTGTTTTTT

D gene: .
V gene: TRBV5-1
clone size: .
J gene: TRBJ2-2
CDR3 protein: CASSLASHGELFF
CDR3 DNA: TGCGCCAGCAGCTTGGCTAGTCACGGGGAGCTGTTTTTT

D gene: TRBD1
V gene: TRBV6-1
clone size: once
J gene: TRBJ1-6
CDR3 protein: CASRTGIGNSPLHF
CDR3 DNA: TGTGCCAGCAGGACAGGGATCGGAAATTCACCCCTCCACTTT

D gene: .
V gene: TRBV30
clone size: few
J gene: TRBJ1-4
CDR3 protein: CAWSEGVIGVATNEKLFF
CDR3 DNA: TGTGCCTGGAGTGAGGGGGTGATCGGAGTAGCAACTAATGAAAAACTGTTTTTT

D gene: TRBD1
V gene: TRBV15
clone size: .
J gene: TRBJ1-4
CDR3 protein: CATSRDGNRGPNEKLFF
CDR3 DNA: TGTGCCACCAGCAGAGATGGGAACAGGGGCCCTAATGAAAAACTGTTTTTT

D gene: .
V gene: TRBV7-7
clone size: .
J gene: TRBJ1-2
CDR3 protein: CASSPTPQGGYTF
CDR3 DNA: TGTGCTAGCAGCCCAACGCCCCAGGGTGGCTACACCTTC

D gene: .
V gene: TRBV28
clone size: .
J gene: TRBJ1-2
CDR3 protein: CASSLLGNQGRANYGYTF
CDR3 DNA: TGTGCCAGCAGTTTATTGGGGAATCAGGGTAGGGCTAACTATGGCTACACCTTC

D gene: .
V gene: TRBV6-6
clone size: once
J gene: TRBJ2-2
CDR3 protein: CASSTPTGANTGELFF
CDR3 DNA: TGTGCCAGCAGCACCCCGACAGGCGCGAACACCGGGGAGCTGTTTTTT

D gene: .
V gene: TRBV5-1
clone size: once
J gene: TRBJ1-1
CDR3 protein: CASSLMSDEAFF
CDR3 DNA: TGCGCCAGCAGCTTGATGAGTGATGAAGCTTTCTTT

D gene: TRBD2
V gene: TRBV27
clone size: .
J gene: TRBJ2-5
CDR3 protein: CASSSLRTSGLETQYF
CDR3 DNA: TGTGCCAGCAGTTCTCTACGGACTAGCGGCTTAGAGACCCAGTACTTC

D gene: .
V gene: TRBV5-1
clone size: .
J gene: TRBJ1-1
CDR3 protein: CASSSTGTEAFF
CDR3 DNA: TGCGCCAGCAGTTCGACTGGGACTGAAGCTTTCTTT

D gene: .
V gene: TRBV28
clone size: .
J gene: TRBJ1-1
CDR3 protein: CASSLFFSGGAPEAFF
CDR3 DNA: TGTGCCAGCAGTTTATTTTTTTCGGGGGGGGCCCCTGAAGCTTTCTTT

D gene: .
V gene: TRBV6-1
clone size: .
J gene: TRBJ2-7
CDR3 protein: CASSPTAPYEQYF
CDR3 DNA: TGTGCCAGCAGTCCGACTGCCCCCTACGAGCAGTACTTC

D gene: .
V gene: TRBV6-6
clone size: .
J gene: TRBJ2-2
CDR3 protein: CASSYVDGDTGELFF
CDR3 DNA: TGTGCCAGCAGTTACGTCGACGGGGACACCGGGGAGCTGTTTTTT

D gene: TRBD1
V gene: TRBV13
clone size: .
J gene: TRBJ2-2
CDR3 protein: CASRHTGGYTGELFF
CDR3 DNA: TGTGCCAGCAGACATACAGGGGGTTATACCGGGGAGCTGTTTTTT

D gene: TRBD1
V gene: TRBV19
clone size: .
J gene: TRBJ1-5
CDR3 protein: CASSMGVGDRGEQPQHF
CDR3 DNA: TGTGCCAGTAGTATGGGGGTTGGGGACAGGGGGGAACAGCCCCAGCATTTT

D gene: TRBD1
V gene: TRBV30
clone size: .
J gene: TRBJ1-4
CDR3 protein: CACSGTAQIRGEKLFF
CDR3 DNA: TGTGCCTGCTCCGGGACAGCCCAAATTCGCGGCGAAAAACTGTTTTTT

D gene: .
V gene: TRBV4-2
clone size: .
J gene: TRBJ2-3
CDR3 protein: CASSQDIVGGRGTDTQYF
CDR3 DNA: TGTGCCAGCAGCCAAGACATCGTTGGGGGCCGGGGCACAGATACGCAGTATTTT

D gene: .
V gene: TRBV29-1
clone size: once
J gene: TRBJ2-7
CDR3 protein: CSVVLKLRDEQYF
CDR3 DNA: TGCAGCGTTGTGTTAAAGCTTCGTGACGAGCAGTACTTC

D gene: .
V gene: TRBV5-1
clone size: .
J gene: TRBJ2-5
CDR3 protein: CASSLGVVGGETQYF
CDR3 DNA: TGCGCCAGCAGCTTGGGGGTAGTGGGGGGAGAGACCCAGTACTTC

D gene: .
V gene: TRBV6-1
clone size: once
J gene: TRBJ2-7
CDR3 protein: CASSEASAGVYEQYF
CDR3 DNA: TGTGCCAGCAGTGAAGCTTCGGCAGGGGTCTACGAGCAGTACTTC

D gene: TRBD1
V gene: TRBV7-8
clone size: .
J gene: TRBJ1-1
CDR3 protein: CASSPGTAYTEAFF
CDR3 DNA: TGTGCCAGCAGCCCCGGGACAGCCTACACTGAAGCTTTCTTT

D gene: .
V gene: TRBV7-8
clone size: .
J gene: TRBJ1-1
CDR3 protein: CASSGGWGTKNTEAFF
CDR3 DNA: TGTGCCAGCAGCGGAGGGTGGGGCACCAAGAACACTGAAGCTTTCTTT

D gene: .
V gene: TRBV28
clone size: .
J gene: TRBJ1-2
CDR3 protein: CASSLRTPGDYGYTF
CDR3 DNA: TGTGCCAGCAGTTTAAGAACCCCGGGGGACTATGGCTACACCTTC

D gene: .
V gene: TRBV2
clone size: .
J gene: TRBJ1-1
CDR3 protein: CASSEGGRGPNTEAFF
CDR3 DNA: TGTGCCAGCAGTGAAGGCGGCAGGGGACCGAACACTGAAGCTTTCTTT

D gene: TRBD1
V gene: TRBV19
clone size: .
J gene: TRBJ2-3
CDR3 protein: CATGELGQGFRRSLVF
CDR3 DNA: TGTGCCACCGGAGAATTGGGACAGGGTTTTCGTCGGTCCCTCGTTTTT

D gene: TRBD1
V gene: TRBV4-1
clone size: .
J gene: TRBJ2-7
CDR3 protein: CASSQMDRVGYEQYF
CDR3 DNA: TGCGCCAGCAGCCAGATGGACAGGGTCGGGTACGAGCAGTACTTC

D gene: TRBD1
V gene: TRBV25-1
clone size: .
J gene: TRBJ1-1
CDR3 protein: CASSVRTGRGNTEAFF
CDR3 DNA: TGTGCCAGCAGTGTTCGGACAGGGAGGGGGAACACTGAAGCTTTCTTT

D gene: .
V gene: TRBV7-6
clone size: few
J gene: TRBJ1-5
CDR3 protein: CASSPQGPNQPQHF
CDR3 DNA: TGTGCCAGCAGCCCACAGGGCCCCAATCAGCCCCAGCATTTT

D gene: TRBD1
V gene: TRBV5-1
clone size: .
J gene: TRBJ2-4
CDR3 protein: CASSLDRTGKQLAKNIQYF
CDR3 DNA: TGCGCCAGCAGCTTGGATCGGACAGGGAAACAACTAGCCAAAAACATTCAGTACTTC

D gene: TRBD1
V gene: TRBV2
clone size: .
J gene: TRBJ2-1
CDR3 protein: CASSSWGQGVDEQFF
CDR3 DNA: TGTGCCAGCAGTTCCTGGGGACAGGGGGTAGATGAGCAGTTCTTC

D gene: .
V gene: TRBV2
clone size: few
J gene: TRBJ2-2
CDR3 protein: CASSEARGGTGELFF
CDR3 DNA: TGTGCCAGCAGTGAAGCAAGGGGGGGAACCGGGGAGCTGTTTTTT

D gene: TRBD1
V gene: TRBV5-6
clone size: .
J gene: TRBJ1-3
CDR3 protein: CASSQGQGRGNTIYF
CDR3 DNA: TGTGCCAGCAGCCAGGGACAGGGGAGAGGAAACACCATATATTTT

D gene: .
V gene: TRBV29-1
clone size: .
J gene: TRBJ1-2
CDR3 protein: CSVEQAPYGYTF
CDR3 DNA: TGCAGCGTTGAGCAGGCCCCCTATGGCTACACCTTC

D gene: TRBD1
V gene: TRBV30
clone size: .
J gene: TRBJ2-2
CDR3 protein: CAWGGQANTGELFF
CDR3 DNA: TGTGCCTGGGGGGGACAGGCGAACACCGGGGAGCTGTTTTTT

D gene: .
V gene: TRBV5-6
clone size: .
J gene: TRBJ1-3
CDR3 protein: CASSRDWGGIYF
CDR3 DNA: TGTGCCAGCAGCCGCGACTGGGGAGGCATATATTTT

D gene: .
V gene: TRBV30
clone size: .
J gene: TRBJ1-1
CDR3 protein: CAWSLTGTEAFF
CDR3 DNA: TGTGCCTGGAGTCTTACAGGGACTGAAGCTTTCTTT

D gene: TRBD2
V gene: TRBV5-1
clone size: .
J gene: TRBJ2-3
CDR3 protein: CASSFAGGLSTDTQYF
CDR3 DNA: TGCGCCAGCAGCTTTGCGGGGGGGCTAAGCACAGATACGCAGTATTTT